This T cell receptor (beta chain) was observed in a study of response to subunit inactivated influenza vaccine. Notes on the study in general: After each seasonal influenza vaccination, few new T cells are recruited, the authors suggested.

This clonotype appeared many times. Its antigen is not identified. V was trimmed by 6 bases and J by 3 bases, leaving 4 bases between them. CDR1 LGHDT and CDR2 YNNKEL come from the germline V gene (reference sequence). CDR3 size: 11 residues. TCRdb independently ran MiXCR on the RT-PCR reads; one entry per CDR3 protein. The data hold approximately 680,000 distinct CDR3 sequences, with less than 20% observed a single time. V and J are TRBV3-1 and TRBJ2-3; no definite D call. The TCR originated in a man in his forties or fifties who received an inactivated influenza vaccine. Sequencing was performed on PBMCs from blood, taken 11 to 12 days after vaccination. CDR3 residues: CASSQTDTQYF. CDR3 DNA sequence: TGTGCCAGCAGTCAGACAGATACGCAGTATTTT.